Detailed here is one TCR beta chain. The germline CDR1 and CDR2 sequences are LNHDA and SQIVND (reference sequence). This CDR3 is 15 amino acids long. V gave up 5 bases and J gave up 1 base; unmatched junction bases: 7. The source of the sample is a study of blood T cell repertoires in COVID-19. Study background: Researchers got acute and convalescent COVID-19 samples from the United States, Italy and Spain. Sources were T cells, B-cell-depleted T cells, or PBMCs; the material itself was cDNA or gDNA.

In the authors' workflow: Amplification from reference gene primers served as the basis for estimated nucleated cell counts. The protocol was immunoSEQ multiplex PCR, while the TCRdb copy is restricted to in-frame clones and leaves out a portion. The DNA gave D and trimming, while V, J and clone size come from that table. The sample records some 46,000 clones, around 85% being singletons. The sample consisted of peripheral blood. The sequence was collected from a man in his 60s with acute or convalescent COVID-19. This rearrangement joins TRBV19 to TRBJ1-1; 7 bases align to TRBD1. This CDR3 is CASSPRQGGNTEAFF. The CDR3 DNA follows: TGTGCCAGTAGTCCACGACAGGGAGGGAACACTGAAGCTTTCTTT.